The sequence of this T cell receptor (beta chain) was determined in a study of CD8 T cells in Susac syndrome. The CDR3 runs 13 residues. The germline gives CDR1 LNHDA, CDR2 SQIVND (reference sequence). V was pared by 3 bases and J by 6 bases, with 11 bases between. RNA totalling about 0.5 to 1 ug underwent reverse transcription with random hexamers. One entry per CDR3 protein results from TCRdb running MiXCR on the immunoSEQ multiplex PCR reads. Among some 130,000 distinct CDR3 sequences listed, approximately 79% were seen once. The J gene is TRBJ1-1, the V gene TRBV19; D is unclear. Sequenced sample: CD8+ T cells from PBMCs. This clonotype was obtained from a human donor with multiple sclerosis. This chain's CDR3 is CASSILSNAEAFF. DNA of the CDR3: TGTGCCAGTAGTATTCTCTCAAATGCTGAAGCTTTCTTT.